This is a list of T cell receptor beta chains from one sample in a study of beta chain features in type 1 diabetes. Sequenced by immunoSEQ multiplex PCR; TCRdb stores in-frame clones only, minus some. The profile covers 310,000 or so clones, with 15% appearing a single time and less than 0.02% taken by the ten largest. The sample was naive CD4+ T cells from blood. Source of these receptors: a man younger than 35 with type 1 diabetes. Each CDR3 is given with its conserved first and last residue. Fields, in order: V gene, clone size, CDR3 protein. Expanded clones are given a class, and other clones once, few, many or no size at all.

TRBV7-8 NA CASSSTWRSGSFHEQYF
TRBV5-1 NA CASRLLEGHRNTEAFF
TRBV6-6 NA CASRPRQGGNQPQHF
TRBV7-8 few CASSAGTVNQPQHF
TRBV28 NA CASSSPGQGSHTQYF
TRBV13 few CASSLARTDTQYF
TRBV18 NA CASSPREVNSYEQYF
TRBV7-2 NA CASSLSGWSADTQYF
TRBV5-6 few CASRVHGTTNYGYTF
TRBV5-1 NA CASSSGEGSLGANVLTF
TRBV2 NA CASAGGRGTGNQPQHF
TRBV15 NA CATSTTTSGGTRIYNEQFF
TRBV6-5 few CASSRKTGGYGYTF
TRBV13 NA CASSTTTGASEQYF
TRBV9 NA CASSVVSGARTDTQYF
TRBV2 few CASSEVGDSGEQYF
TRBV11-2 few CASSFGLGLLLTDTQYF
TRBV7-9 NA CASSPGAGETDTQYF
TRBV23-1 NA CASQKWTTTSSYNEQFF
TRBV6-5 NA CASSYARVEQYF
TRBV5-1 few CASSSGTGDTGELFF
TRBV12-5 NA CASGLAPGTSGDNEQFF
TRBV30 NA CAWSVTGTEAFF
TRBV7-2 NA CASSRPSGRAHGGTYEQYF
TRBV7-6 NA CASSLDDSRREQYF
TRBV5-4 NA CASSSRTSGQETQYF
TRBV18 few CASSPPNRAGTDTQYF
TRBV28 few CATNGLAGFYNEQFF
TRBV2 few CASSEAMTDSHTEAFF
TRBV9 few CASSVGGTATDTQYF
TRBV18 NA CASSPGQRANYGYTF
TRBV5-1 few CASSAAHSGVSYEQYF
TRBV28 few CASSHRGNTEAFF
TRBV19 NA CASSATYSQPYEQYF
TRBV4-1 NA CASSQAFGGKYNEQFF
TRBV9 NA CASTPNQDRGRNTGELFF
TRBV5-1 NA CASSTGQGTYEQYF
TRBV7-9 NA CASSWTSGVNDEQYF
TRBV30 NA CAWSVKGTGNSQPQHF
TRBV4-2 few CASSLKDTYGYTF
TRBV29-1 NA CSVSGTGYEQYF
TRBV30 few CAWQERNEQFF
TRBV2 NA CASSEALAGANVLTF
TRBV11-2 few CASSLSYTNEKLFF
TRBV25-1 NA CASSVSEGVNEQFF
TRBV5-1 few CASSSGLAGSGANVLTF
TRBV28 NA CASSPTRTGYGYTF
TRBV28 few CASRIRLAGYDETQYF
TRBV5-4 NA CAGRDKRYTEAFF
TRBV27 NA CASSFGWRGTGGYGYTF
TRBV29-1 few CSVRGGRAYEQYF
TRBV30 few CAWGIGGSTDTQYF
TRBV4-3 few CASSPTGGRREQYF
TRBV18 NA CASSPLAGASTDTQYF
TRBV6-6 NA CASYSRLAAYEQYF
TRBV4-3 NA CASSQDYSKNTEAFF
TRBV4-3 few CASSRQEGGGNYNSPLHF
TRBV28 few CASSSLRDHYEQYF
TRBV2 few CASSGEMNTEAFF
TRBV29-1 NA CSVGEGRGQPQHF